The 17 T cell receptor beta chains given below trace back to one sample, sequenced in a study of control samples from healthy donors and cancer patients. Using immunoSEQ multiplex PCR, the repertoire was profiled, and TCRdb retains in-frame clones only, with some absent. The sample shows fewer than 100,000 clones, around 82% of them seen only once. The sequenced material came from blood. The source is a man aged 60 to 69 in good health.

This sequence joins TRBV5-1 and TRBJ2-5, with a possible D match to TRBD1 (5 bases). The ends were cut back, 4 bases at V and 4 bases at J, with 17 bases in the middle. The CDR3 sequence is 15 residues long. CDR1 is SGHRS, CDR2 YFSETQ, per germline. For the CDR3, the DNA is TGCGCCAGCAGCGGCCCCCGGGCAGGGCGAGAGACCCAGTACTTC. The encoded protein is CASSGPRAGRETQYF.

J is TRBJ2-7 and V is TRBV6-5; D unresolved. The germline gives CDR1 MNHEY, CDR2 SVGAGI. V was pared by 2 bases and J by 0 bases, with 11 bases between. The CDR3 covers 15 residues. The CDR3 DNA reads TGTGCCAGCAGTTACCTCAGTACATCCTCCTACGAGCAGTACTTC. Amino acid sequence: CASSYLSTSSYEQYF.

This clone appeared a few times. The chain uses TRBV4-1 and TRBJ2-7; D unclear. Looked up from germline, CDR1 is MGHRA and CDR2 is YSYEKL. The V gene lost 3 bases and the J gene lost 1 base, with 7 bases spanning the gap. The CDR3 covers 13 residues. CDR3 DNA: TGCGCCAGCAGCCAGTACTTGTCCTACGAGCAGTACTTC. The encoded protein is CASSQYLSYEQYF.

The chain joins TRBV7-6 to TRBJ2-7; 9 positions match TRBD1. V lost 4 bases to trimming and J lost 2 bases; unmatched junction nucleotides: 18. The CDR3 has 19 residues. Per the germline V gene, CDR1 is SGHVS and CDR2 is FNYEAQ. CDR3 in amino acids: CASSSFVPGQGGSPYEQYF. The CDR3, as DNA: TGTGCCAGCAGCTCCTTCGTCCCGGGACAGGGAGGGTCGCCCTACGAGCAGTACTTC.

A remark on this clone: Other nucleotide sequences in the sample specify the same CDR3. Written as DNA, the CDR3 is TGTGCCAGCAGCTTAGGGGGTCGGGGAGGGAACGGCGAGCAGTACTTC. Translated, it gives CASSLGGRGGNGEQYF. The V gene is TRBV7-8, the J gene TRBJ2-7; 7 positions agree with TRBD2. In germline, CDR1 is SGHVS, CDR2 FQNEAQ. CDR3 length: 16 amino acids. V trimming: 1 base; J trimming: 6 bases; junction bases outside the gene matches: 12.

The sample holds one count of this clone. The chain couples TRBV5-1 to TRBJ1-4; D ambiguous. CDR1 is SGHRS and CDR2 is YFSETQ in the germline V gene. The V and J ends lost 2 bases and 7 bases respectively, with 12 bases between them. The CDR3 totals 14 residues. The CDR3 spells CASSFDIRGEKLFF. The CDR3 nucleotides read TGCGCCAGCAGCTTCGACATCAGAGGTGAAAAACTGTTTTTT.

CDR3 sequence reads: CASSIGLQNTEAFF. CDR3 in DNA: TGTGCCAGTAGTATAGGCCTTCAAAACACTGAAGCTTTCTTT. The rearrangement uses TRBV19 and TRBJ1-1, with D unclear. The CDR3 runs 14 residues. CDR1 LNHDA and CDR2 SQIVND come from the germline V gene (reference sequence). V lost 1 base, J lost 2 bases, and 8 bases lay in between.

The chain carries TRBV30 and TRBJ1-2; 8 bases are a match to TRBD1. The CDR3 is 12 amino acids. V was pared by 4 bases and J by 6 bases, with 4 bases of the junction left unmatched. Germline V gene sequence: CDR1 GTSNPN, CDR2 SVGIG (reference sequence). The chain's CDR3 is CAWNRGLDGYTF. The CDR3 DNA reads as TGTGCCTGGAACAGGGGGTTAGATGGCTACACCTTC.

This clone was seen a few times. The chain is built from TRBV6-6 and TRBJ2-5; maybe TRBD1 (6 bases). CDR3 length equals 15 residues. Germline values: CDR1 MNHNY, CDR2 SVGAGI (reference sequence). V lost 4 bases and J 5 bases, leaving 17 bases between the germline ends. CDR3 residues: CASSSSGVGGETQYF. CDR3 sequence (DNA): TGTGCCAGCAGTTCTTCAGGGGTAGGCGGGGAGACCCAGTACTTC.

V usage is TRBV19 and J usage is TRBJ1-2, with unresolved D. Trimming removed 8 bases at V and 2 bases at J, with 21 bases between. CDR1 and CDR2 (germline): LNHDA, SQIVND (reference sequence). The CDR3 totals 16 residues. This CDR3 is CASRRSGSGLNYGYTF. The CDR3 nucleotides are TGTGCCAGTCGCCGAAGCGGTTCGGGGTTGAACTATGGCTACACCTTC.

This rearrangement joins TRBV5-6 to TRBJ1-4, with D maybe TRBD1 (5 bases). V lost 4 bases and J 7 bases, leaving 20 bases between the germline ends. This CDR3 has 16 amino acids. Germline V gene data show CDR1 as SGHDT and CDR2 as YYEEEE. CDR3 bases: TGTGCCAGCAGCACTGGACCGTTAACAGGTGGTGAAAAACTGTTTTTT. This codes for CASSTGPLTGGEKLFF.

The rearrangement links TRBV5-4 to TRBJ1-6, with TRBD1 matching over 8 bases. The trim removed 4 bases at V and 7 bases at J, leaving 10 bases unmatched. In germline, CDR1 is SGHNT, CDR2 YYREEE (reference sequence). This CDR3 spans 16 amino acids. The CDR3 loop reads CASSPGGTGPNSPLHF. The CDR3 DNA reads TGTGCCAGCAGCCCGGGCGGGACAGGCCCAAATTCACCCCTCCACTTT.

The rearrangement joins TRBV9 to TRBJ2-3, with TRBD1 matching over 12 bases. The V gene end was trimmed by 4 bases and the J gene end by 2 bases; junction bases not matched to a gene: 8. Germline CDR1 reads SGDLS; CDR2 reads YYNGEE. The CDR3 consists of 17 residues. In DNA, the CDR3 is TGTGCCAGCAGCCCAGGAGGGACAGGGGGCTTCACAGATACGCAGTATTTT. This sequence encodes CASSPGGTGGFTDTQYF.

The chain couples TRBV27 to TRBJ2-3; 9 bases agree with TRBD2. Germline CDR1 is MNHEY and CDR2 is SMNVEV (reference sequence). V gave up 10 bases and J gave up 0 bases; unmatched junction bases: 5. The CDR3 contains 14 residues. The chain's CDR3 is CATRLAASTDTQYF. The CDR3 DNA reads TGTGCCACCCGACTAGCGGCTAGCACAGATACGCAGTATTTT.

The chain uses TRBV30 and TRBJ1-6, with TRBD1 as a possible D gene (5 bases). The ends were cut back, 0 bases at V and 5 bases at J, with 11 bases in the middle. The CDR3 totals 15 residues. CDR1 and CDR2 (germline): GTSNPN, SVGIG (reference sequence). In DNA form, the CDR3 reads TGTGCCTGGAGTGTACGGACATGGGATAATTCACCCCTCCACTTT. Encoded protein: CAWSVRTWDNSPLHF.

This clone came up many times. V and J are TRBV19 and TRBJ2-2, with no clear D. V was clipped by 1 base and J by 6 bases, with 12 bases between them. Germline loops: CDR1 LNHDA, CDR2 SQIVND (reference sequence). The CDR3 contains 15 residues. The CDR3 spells CASSIGGVSAGELFF. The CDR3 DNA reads TGTGCCAGTAGTATAGGTGGGGTTTCGGCCGGGGAGCTGTTTTTT.

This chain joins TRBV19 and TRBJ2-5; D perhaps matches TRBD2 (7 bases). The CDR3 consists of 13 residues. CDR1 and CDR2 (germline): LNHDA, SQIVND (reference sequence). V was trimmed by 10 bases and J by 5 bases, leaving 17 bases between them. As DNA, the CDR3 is TGTGCCACTGGGGGGGGGCCGGGTGAGACCCAGTACTTC. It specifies CATGGGPGETQYF.